The entry below describes one TCR beta chain. Sequenced by immunoSEQ multiplex PCR; TCRdb stores in-frame clones only, minus some. The sample has 350,000 to 450,000 clones; 70% to 90% are singletons. The source of the sample is a study of blood T cell repertoires in COVID-19. The clonotype was recovered from a man aged 35 to 55 in a cohort exposed to, infected with or recovered from COVID-19 (not recorded which). The sequencing sample was made of PBMCs or T cells enriched from blood (not recorded which).

The CDR3 spells CASSSGLAGGYEQYF. The CDR3 DNA follows: TGTGCCAGCAGCTCGGGACTAGCGGGAGGGTATGAGCAGTACTTC. This chain connects TRBV11-2 to TRBJ2-7; 16 bases line up with TRBD2. The trim removed 4 bases at V and 7 bases at J, leaving 4 bases unmatched. Germline V gives CDR1 SGHAT, CDR2 FQNNGV. This CDR3 has 15 residues.